The 27 T cell receptor beta chains reported below all come from one sample, sequenced in a study of OX40 agonist ivuxolimab in advanced cancers. TCRdb keeps only in-frame clones here, not all; method: immunoSEQ multiplex PCR. Of approximately 48,000 clones listed, around 82% are singletons. Source: CD4+ or CD8+ T cells sorted from blood, taken in a trial of the OX40 agonist ivuxolimab. The receptors come from an adult with an advanced solid tumor such as melanoma, head and neck, liver or kidney cancer.

V is TRBV6-6 and J is TRBJ2-5; tentatively, D is TRBD2 (7 bases). V was pared by 8 bases and J by 5 bases, with 12 bases between. CDR3 length: 12 amino acids. Germline CDR1 is MNHNY and CDR2 is SVGAGI (reference sequence). Here the CDR3 reads CASGRGTETQYF. The CDR3 nucleotides are TGTGCCAGCGGGAGGGGGACTGAGACCCAGTACTTC.

CDR3 sequence reads: CASSFLGELFF. In nucleotides, the CDR3 is TGTGCCAGCAGTTTCTTAGGGGAGCTGTTTTTT. The chain is built from TRBV6-5 and TRBJ2-2; D uncertain. The germline V gene encodes CDR1 MNHEY and CDR2 SVGAGI. Trimming left V 4 bases short and J 8 bases short, with 5 bases between. The CDR3 is made up of 11 amino acids.

The chain recombines TRBV18 with TRBJ1-6; D is unclear. The CDR3 covers 12 residues. V lost 2 bases to trimming and J lost 8 bases, with 4 bases between them. The germline CDR1 and CDR2 sequences are KGHSH and LQKENI. The CDR3 DNA reads TGTGCCAGCTCACCAAAGGATTCACCCCTCCACTTT. It specifies CASSPKDSPLHF.

The chain combines TRBV5-4 with TRBJ2-1, with a weak D call TRBD1 (6 bases). Germline loops: CDR1 SGHNT, CDR2 YYREEE (reference sequence). Trimming cost V 4 bases and J 6 bases, with 17 bases left between them. This CDR3 has 15 amino acids. The CDR3 DNA follows: TGTGCCAGCAGCCGGACCAGGGGTGGGAGCAATGAGCAGTTCTTC. It yields the protein CASSRTRGGSNEQFF.

The V call is TRBV5-1, the J call TRBJ2-2, with 8 bases lining up with TRBD1. The V segment lost 2 bases and the J segment 7 bases; nucleotides outside the gene matches: 10. The V gene's germline CDR1 is SGHRS and CDR2 YFSETQ. The CDR3 spans 16 residues. The CDR3 spells CASSFGQGQVGGELFF. The CDR3 DNA is TGCGCCAGCAGCTTCGGACAGGGCCAAGTTGGCGGGGAGCTGTTTTTT.

The V and J genes are TRBV7-2 and TRBJ2-3; D is perhaps TRBD2 (6 bases). The ends were cut back, 5 bases at V and 2 bases at J, with 20 bases in the middle. There are 17 residues in the CDR3. CDR1 SGHTA and CDR2 FQGNSA come from the germline V gene. The DNA of the CDR3 is TGTGCCAGCAGCCCCCAGTCCGGGAGAGGTTTCACAGATACGCAGTATTTT. Amino acid sequence: CASSPQSGRGFTDTQYF. Based on the CDR3 plus reference TRBV7-2 and TRBJ2-3, the full variable domain is GAGVSQSPSNKVTEKGKDVELRCDPISGHTALYWYRQSLGQGLEFLIYFQGNSAPDKSGLPSDRFSAERTGGSVSTLTIQRTQQEDSAVYLCASSPQSGRGFTDTQYFGPGTRLTVL.

This sequence joins TRBV25-1 and TRBJ1-2, with 9 bases fitting TRBD1. The V and J ends lost 3 bases and 5 bases, in that order; junction bases with no gene match: 7. Germline CDR1 is MGHDK and CDR2 is SYGVNS. This CDR3 has 15 residues. The CDR3 nucleotides are TGTGCCAGCAGTGAGGGGGGGACAGGGTTTTATGGCTACACCTTC. Protein: CASSEGGTGFYGYTF.

The chain joins TRBV7-2 to TRBJ2-7; 11 nucleotides line up with TRBD1. CDR3 size: 14 residues. The V segment lost 3 bases and the J segment 6 bases; nucleotides outside the gene matches: 4. Germline assignment: CDR1 SGHTA and CDR2 FQGNSA. The chain's CDR3 is CASSLDRGPREQYF. CDR3 nucleotide sequence: TGTGCCAGCAGCTTGGACAGGGGGCCCCGCGAGCAGTACTTC.

This chain links TRBV29-1 with TRBJ1-1, with unresolved D. Germline values: CDR1 SQVTM, CDR2 ANQGSEA. V gave up 4 bases and J gave up 1 base, with 4 bases separating them. The CDR3 totals 11 residues. Here the CDR3 DNA reads TGCAGCGTTGTCCGGAACACTGAAGCTTTCTTT. This gives the protein CSVVRNTEAFF.

The rearrangement joins TRBV29-1 to TRBJ2-7; D gene uncertain. This CDR3 region has 11 residues. Deletions cut 7 bases from V and 7 bases from J, with 14 bases between. In germline, CDR1 is SQVTM, CDR2 ANQGSEA. CDR3 nucleotide sequence: TGCAGCGGAGGCTGGTCCTCAGAGCAGTACTTC. This encodes CSGGWSSEQYF.

This clone was found many times. V and J are TRBV7-8 and TRBJ2-7; 7 bases match TRBD2. V was clipped by 5 bases and J by 0 bases; unmatched bases: 10. There are 16 residues in the CDR3. Germline V gene sequence: CDR1 SGHVS, CDR2 FQNEAQ. CDR3 nucleotides: TGTGCCAGCAGCGAGAAATACGGGGACTACTCCTACGAGCAGTACTTC. This translates into CASSEKYGDYSYEQYF.

The chain is built from TRBV5-1 and TRBJ2-5; 11 bases are shared with TRBD2. The CDR3 is made up of 17 amino acids. The V gene's germline CDR1 is SGHRS and CDR2 YFSETQ. J was trimmed by 5 bases and V by 0 bases; bases with no gene match: 9. The CDR3 protein is CASSLAGTSGRGETQYF. The CDR3 DNA is TGCGCCAGCAGCTTGGCAGGGACTAGCGGAAGGGGGGAGACCCAGTACTTC.

The V gene is TRBV18, the J gene TRBJ2-7, with 9 positions matching TRBD1. Germline V gene sequence: CDR1 KGHSH, CDR2 LQKENI. V lost 5 bases to trimming and J lost 7 bases; unmatched junction nucleotides: 9. The CDR3 contains 14 residues. CDR3 sequence: CASSRDRALGEQYF. The CDR3 coding sequence is TGTGCCAGCTCAAGGGACAGGGCCTTAGGAGAGCAGTACTTC.

The chain joins TRBV12-5 to TRBJ1-1, with no clear D. CDR1 is LGHNT, CDR2 FRNRAP, per germline. CDR3 length equals 13 residues. Trimming took 5 bases from V and 4 from J, leaving 11 bases between them. In nucleotides, the CDR3 is TGTGCTAGTGGTCTAGAGTTAGGCACTGAAGCTTTCTTT. This gives the protein CASGLELGTEAFF.

This clone rates as large. The chain links TRBV7-6 to TRBJ2-7, with 8 bases that match TRBD1. The CDR3 covers 14 residues. CDR1 is SGHVS, CDR2 FNYEAQ, per germline. The ends lost 0 bases at V and 2 bases at J; junction bases unmatched: 0. CDR3 sequence (DNA): TGTGCCAGCAGCTTAGCGACAGGGGCCTACGAGCAGTACTTC. This sequence encodes CASSLATGAYEQYF.

The chain employs TRBV7-3 and TRBJ2-2, with 9 bases identical to TRBD1. Germline V gene lookup returns CDR1 SGHTA and CDR2 FQGTGA. CDR3 size: 16 residues. V lost 6 bases and J lost 1; bases outside the gene matches: 6. The CDR3 bases are TGTGCCAGCAGGGATCCGGGACAGGGGAACACCGGGGAGCTGTTTTTT. Amino acids: CASRDPGQGNTGELFF.

This chain uses TRBV29-1 with TRBJ1-2; D gene uncertain. Trimming removed 1 base at V and 7 bases at J, with 19 bases between. The CDR3 totals 15 residues. Germline CDR1 SQVTM, CDR2 ANQGSEA. In nucleotides, the CDR3 is TGCAGCGTTGAAGCACCGGGAGGCCCGGGAGGTGGCTACACCTTC. It yields the protein CSVEAPGGPGGGYTF.

The chain uses TRBV10-3 and TRBJ2-3, with 11 bases lining up with TRBD2. In germline, CDR1 is ENHRY, CDR2 SYGVKD. The CDR3 has 17 amino acids. Germline trimming cut 8 bases from V and 2 bases from J; bases unmatched to any gene: 12. The CDR3 nucleotides are TGTGCCATCGGTCGGGCTAGCGGGAGGCCGCACACAGATACGCAGTATTTT. Translation gives CAIGRASGRPHTDTQYF.

This clone was seen just once. This chain uses TRBV27 with TRBJ2-7; TRBD1 agrees at 7 bases. V lost 6 bases and J lost 0; bases outside the gene matches: 5. Germline V gene data show CDR1 as MNHEY and CDR2 as SMNVEV (reference sequence). CDR3 length: 14 residues. CDR3 region: CASRTGQISYEQYF. The CDR3 DNA is TGTGCCAGCAGGACGGGACAGATCTCCTACGAGCAGTACTTC.

The genes are TRBV10-2 and TRBJ2-5, with TRBD1 matching 7 bases. V shed 2 bases, J shed 5 bases, and the junction held 2 bases outside the gene matches. Germline CDR1 reads WSHSY; CDR2 reads SAAADI. The CDR3 length is 13 residues. The CDR3 is CASSEGQVETQYF. CDR3 nucleotides: TGCGCCAGCAGTGAGGGACAGGTGGAGACCCAGTACTTC.

The genes are TRBV7-3 and TRBJ2-1; D could derive from TRBD1 or TRBD2 (6 bases each). Trimming left V 4 bases short and J 3 bases short, with 13 bases between. CDR1 and CDR2 from the germline V gene are SGHTA and FQGTGA. This CDR3 is built from 15 residues. The CDR3 nucleotides read TGTGCCAGCAGCTATGACGGGGGCGACTACAATGAGCAGTTCTTC. Encoded protein: CASSYDGGDYNEQFF.

The rearrangement joins TRBV27 to TRBJ1-2; 7 bases fit TRBD1. The CDR3 is made up of 15 amino acids. CDR1 is MNHEY, CDR2 SMNVEV, per germline (reference sequence). V lost 5 bases and J lost 0; bases outside the gene matches: 6. The CDR3 spells CASSPRGQANYGYTF. The CDR3 DNA is TGTGCCAGCAGTCCGCGCGGACAGGCTAACTATGGCTACACCTTC.

This rearrangement joins TRBV5-1 to TRBJ2-1, with D perhaps TRBD1 (6 bases). Per the germline V gene, CDR1 is SGHRS and CDR2 is YFSETQ. This CDR3 comprises 13 residues. V lost 2 bases and J lost 9, with 12 bases in between. DNA for the CDR3: TGCGCCAGCAGCTTCCCGACAGGCTTTGAGCAGTTCTTC. Translating it yields CASSFPTGFEQFF.

This clone was counted only a few times. The CDR3 reads CASDLGDTEAFF. The CDR3 bases are TGCGCCAGCGATCTAGGGGACACTGAAGCTTTCTTT. The chain carries TRBV5-1 and TRBJ1-1; D perhaps matches TRBD1 (5 bases). Between the trimmed V and J ends, which lost 7 bases and 3 bases, there was a span of 10 bases. Germline CDR1 reads SGHRS; CDR2 reads YFSETQ. The CDR3 runs to 12 residues.

This clone was counted between two and nine times. The chain carries TRBV7-9 and TRBJ2-1; 10 bases align to TRBD2. Losses at the gene ends were 5 bases for V and 4 bases for J; bases not matched to a gene: 14. The CDR3 has 18 residues. CDR1 and CDR2 (germline): SEHNR, FQNEAQ (reference sequence). Here the CDR3 DNA reads TGTGCCAGCAGCGGGGGTTTAAGGACTAGCGGTTATTACAATGAGCAGTTCTTC. Translating it yields CASSGGLRTSGYYNEQFF.

The gene calls are TRBV14 and TRBJ1-2; D ambiguous. Looked up from germline, CDR1 is SGHDN and CDR2 is FVKESK. V was trimmed by 3 bases and J by 0 bases, leaving 8 bases between them. The CDR3 covers 14 residues. The CDR3 is CASSHWGTNYGYTF. Written as DNA, the CDR3 is TGTGCCAGCAGCCATTGGGGAACTAACTATGGCTACACCTTC. The variable domain in full, with the rest retrieved from reference TRBV14 and TRBJ1-2, is EAGVTQFPSHSVIEKGQTVTLRCDPISGHDNLYWYRRVMGKEIKFLLHFVKESKQDESGMPNNRFLAERTGGTYSTLKVQPAELEDSGVYFCASSHWGTNYGYTFGSGTRLTVV.

V and J are TRBV5-4 and TRBJ2-1; TRBD2 agrees at 13 bases. V shed 0 bases, J shed 2 bases, and the junction held 2 bases outside the gene matches. The CDR3 loop spans 17 amino acids. In germline, CDR1 is SGHNT, CDR2 YYREEE (reference sequence). The CDR3 region is CASSLAGLAGAYNEQFF. The CDR3 DNA reads as TGTGCCAGCAGCTTGGCCGGACTAGCGGGAGCCTACAATGAGCAGTTCTTC.